This TCR beta chain was profiled in a study of cytomegalovirus exposure and HLA in healthy donors. For the study at large: A data release that came early held 80 million or so unique TCRs from HLA-typed donors. Study-level results: The sole available immune exposure information was CMV serostatus. Previously analyzed data showed that most TCR beta V segments were productive at a frequency of about 87% or about 30%. It was likely that a cluster of highly shared sequence variants was a sequencing artifact.

The PCR was carried out with 60 Vbeta primers and 13 Jbeta primers. This table comes from immunoSEQ multiplex PCR, and its TCRdb copy is limited to in-frame clones, with some not included. The table records some 150,000 clones, roughly 80% of them present only once. The germline CDR1 and CDR2 sequences are SGHRS and YFSETQ. The trim removed 4 bases at V and 5 bases at J, leaving 13 bases unmatched. This CDR3 spans 16 amino acids. As for this clone: Its antigen remains unknown.

The receptor's source is a young woman in good health and CMV-seropositive. Sample: PBMCs. This rearrangement joins TRBV5-1 to TRBJ2-5, with 8 positions matching TRBD1. In DNA form, the CDR3 reads TGCGCCAGCAGCCCCGTATTGACAGGGGTAATGGAGACCCAGTACTTC. This encodes CASSPVLTGVMETQYF.